This T cell receptor (beta chain) was identified in a study of cytomegalovirus exposure and HLA in healthy donors. Of note for this clone: Its cognate antigen is unknown.

The CDR3 spans 14 residues. Germline CDR1 reads SGHNT; CDR2 reads YYREEE (reference sequence). V lost 0 bases and J lost 1, with 4 bases in between. It was with 60 Vbeta and 13 Jbeta primers that the PCR ran. Produced via immunoSEQ multiplex PCR; TCRdb's table is partial and in-frame only. The profile covers some 90,000 clones, with less than 85% appearing a single time and 5.3% taken by the ten largest. General study results and limits: The classifier reportedly diagnosed cytomegalovirus status with high specificity and sensitivity. In a later analysis, a missense DCLRE1C variant was linked to TCR beta V- and J-gene trimming. Most TCR beta V segments were productive about 87% or about 30% of the time in an earlier analysis. The authors later found TCR association rates varying by HLA locus, with DRB1 most and HLA-C fewest.

Sequenced material: PBMCs. This clonotype was sampled from a man aged 25 to 45 in good health and CMV-seropositive. The V and J genes are TRBV5-4 and TRBJ2-2; no clear D gene. The CDR3 sequence: CASSLDRNTGELFF. The CDR3 DNA follows: TGTGCCAGCAGCTTGGACAGGAACACCGGGGAGCTGTTTTTT.